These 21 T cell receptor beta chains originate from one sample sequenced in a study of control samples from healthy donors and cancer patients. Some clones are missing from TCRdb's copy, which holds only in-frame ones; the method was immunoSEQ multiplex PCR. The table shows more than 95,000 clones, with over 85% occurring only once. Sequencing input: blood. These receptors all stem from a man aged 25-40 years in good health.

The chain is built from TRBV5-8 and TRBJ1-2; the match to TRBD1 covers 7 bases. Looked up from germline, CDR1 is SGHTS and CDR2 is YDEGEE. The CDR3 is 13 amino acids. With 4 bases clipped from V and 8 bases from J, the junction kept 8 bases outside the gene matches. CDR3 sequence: CASSRTGSGGYTF. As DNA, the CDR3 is TGTGCCAGCAGCAGGACAGGCTCGGGAGGCTACACCTTC. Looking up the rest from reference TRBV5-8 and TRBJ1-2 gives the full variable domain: EAGVTQSPTHLIKTRGQQATLRCSPISGHTSVYWYQQALGLGLQFLLWYDEGEERNRGNFPPRFSGRQFPNYSSELNVNALELEDSALYLCASSRTGSGGYTFGSGTRLTVV.

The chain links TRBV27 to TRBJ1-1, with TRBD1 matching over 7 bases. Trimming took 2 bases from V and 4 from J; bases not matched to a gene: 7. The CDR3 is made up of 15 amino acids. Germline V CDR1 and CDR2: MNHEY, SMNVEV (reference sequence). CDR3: CASSLRRGLGTEAFF. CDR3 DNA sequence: TGTGCCAGCAGTTTAAGAAGGGGGCTAGGCACTGAAGCTTTCTTT.

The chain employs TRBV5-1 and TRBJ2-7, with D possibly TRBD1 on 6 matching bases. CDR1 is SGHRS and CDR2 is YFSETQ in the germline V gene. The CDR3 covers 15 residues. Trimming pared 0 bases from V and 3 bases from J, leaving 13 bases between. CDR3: CASSLGQGLFYEQYV. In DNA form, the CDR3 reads TGCGCCAGCAGCTTGGGTCAGGGGCTATTCTACGAGCAGTACGTC.

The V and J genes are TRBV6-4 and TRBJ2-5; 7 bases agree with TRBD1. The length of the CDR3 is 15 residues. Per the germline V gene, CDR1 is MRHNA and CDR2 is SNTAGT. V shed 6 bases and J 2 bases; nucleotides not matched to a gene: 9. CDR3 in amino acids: CASSYTTGPQETQYF. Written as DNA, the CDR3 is TGTGCCAGCAGCTACACGACAGGGCCGCAAGAGACCCAGTACTTC.

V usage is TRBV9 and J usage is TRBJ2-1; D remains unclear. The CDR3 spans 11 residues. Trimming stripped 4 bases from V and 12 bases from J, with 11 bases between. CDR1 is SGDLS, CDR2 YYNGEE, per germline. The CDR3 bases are TGTGCCAGCAGCCCCGTCGGCCGGCAGTTCTTC. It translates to CASSPVGRQFF.

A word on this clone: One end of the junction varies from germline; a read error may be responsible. CDR3 in amino acids: CASRGQGPAF. Written as DNA, the CDR3 is TGTGCCAGCAGAGGACAGGGGCCAGCCTTC. This chain uses TRBV28 with TRBJ1-2, with 9 bases lining up with TRBD1. The CDR3 covers 10 residues. Germline V gene lookup returns CDR1 MDHEN and CDR2 SYDVKM.

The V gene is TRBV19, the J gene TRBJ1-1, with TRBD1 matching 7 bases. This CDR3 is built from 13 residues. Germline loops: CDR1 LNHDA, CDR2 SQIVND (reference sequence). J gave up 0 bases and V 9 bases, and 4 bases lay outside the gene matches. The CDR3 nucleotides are TGTGCCAGCTCGGACAGGATGAACACTGAAGCTTTCTTT. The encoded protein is CASSDRMNTEAFF.

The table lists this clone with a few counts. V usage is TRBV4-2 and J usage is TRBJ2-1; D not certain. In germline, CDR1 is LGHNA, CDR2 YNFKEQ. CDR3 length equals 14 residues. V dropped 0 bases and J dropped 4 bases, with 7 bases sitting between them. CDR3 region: CASSQESGYNEQFF. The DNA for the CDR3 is TGTGCCAGCAGCCAAGAGAGTGGGTACAATGAGCAGTTCTTC.

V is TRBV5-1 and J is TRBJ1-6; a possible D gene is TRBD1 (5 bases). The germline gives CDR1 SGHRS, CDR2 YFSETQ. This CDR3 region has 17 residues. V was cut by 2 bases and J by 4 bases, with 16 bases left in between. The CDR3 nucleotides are TGCGCCAGCAGCTTACTTGGACACGGAGGTTATAATTCACCCCTCCACTTT. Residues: CASSLLGHGGYNSPLHF.

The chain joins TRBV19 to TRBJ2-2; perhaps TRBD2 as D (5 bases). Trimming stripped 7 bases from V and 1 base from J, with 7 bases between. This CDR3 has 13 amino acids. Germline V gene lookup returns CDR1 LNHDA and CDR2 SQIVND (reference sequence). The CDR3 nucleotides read TGTGCCAGTAATGGAGGGAACACCGGGGAGCTGTTTTTT. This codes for CASNGGNTGELFF.

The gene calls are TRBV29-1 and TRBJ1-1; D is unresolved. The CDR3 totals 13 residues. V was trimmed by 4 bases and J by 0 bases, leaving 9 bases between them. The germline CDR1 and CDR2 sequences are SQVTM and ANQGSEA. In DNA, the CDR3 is TGCAGCGTTGTTAGGGAGATGAACACTGAAGCTTTCTTT. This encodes CSVVREMNTEAFF.

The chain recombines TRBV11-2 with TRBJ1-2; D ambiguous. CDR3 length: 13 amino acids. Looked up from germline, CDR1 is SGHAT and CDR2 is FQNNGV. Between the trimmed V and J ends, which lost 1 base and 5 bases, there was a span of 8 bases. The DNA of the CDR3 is TGTGCCAGCAGCTTAGGGGGAAGGTATGGCTACACCTTC. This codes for CASSLGGRYGYTF.

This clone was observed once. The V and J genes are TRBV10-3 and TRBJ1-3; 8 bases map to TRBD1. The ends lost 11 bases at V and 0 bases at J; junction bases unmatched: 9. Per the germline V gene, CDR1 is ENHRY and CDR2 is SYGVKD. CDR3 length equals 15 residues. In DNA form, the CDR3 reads TGTGCCGTCAAGACAGGGGCCTCCTCTGGAAACACCATATATTTT. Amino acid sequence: CAVKTGASSGNTIYF.

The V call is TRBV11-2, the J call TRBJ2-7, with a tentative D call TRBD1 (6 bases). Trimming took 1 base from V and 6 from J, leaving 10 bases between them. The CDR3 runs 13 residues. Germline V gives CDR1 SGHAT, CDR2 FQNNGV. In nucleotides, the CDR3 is TGTGCCAGCAGCTTAGCCTCAGGGGCCGAGCAGTACGTC. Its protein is CASSLASGAEQYV.

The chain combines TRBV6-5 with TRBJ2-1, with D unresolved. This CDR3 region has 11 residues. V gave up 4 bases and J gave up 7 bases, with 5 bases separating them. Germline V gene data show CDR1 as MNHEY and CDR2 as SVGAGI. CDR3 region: CASSSGNEQFF. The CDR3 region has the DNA TGTGCCAGCAGTTCCGGGAATGAGCAGTTCTTC.

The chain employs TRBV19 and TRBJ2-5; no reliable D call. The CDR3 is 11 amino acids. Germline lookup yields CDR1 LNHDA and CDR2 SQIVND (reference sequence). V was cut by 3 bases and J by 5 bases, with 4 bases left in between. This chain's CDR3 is CASSIKETQYF. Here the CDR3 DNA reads TGTGCCAGTAGTATCAAGGAGACCCAGTACTTC.

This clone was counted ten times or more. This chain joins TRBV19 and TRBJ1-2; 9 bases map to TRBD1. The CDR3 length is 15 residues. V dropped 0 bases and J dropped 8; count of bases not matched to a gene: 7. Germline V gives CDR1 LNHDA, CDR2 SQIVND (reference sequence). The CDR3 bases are TGTGCCAGTAGTATAGAATGGGACAGGGATGGAGGCTACACCTTC. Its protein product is CASSIEWDRDGGYTF.

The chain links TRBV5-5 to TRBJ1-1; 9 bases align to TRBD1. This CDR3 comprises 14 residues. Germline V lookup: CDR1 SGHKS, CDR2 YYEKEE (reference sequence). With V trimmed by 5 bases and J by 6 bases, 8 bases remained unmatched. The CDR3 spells CASSSGTGISEAFF. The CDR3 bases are TGTGCCAGCAGTTCTGGGACAGGGATATCTGAAGCTTTCTTT.

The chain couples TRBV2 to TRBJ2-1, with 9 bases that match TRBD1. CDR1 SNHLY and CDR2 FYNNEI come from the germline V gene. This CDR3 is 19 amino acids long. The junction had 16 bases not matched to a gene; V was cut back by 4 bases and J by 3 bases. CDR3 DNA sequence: TGTGCCAGCAGTGTATCCGGGCGCCCTACAGGGGGCCACTACAATGAGCAGTTCTTC. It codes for CASSVSGRPTGGHYNEQFF.

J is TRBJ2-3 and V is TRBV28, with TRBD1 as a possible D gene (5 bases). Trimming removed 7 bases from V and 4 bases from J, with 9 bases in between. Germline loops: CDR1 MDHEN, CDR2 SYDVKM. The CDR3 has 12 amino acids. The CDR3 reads CASNQGSDTQYF. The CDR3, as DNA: TGTGCCAGCAACCAGGGATCAGATACGCAGTATTTT.

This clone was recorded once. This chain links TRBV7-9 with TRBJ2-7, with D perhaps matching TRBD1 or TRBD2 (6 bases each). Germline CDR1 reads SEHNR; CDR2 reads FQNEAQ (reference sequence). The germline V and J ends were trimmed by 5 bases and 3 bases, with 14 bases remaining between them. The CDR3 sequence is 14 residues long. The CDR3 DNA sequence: TGTGCCAGCAGCGGGGGGCAGGACGGCTACGAGCAGTACTTC. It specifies CASSGGQDGYEQYF.